A single sample gave rise to the 15 T cell receptor beta chains below, sequenced in a study of molecular identifiers for immune sequencing clone quantification. Each CDR3 protein is one row after TCRdb ran MiXCR on the PCR reads. The sample consists of approximately 550,000 distinct CDR3 sequences, 25% of them appearing once. Material: naive CD8+ T cells from blood, with Jurkat cell RNA spiked in. Subset specified: FACS-sorted CD8+CD4-CCR7+CD45RA+ naive T cells. The receptor set was obtained from a human donor in good health. Some libraries in this study had Jurkat cell RNA spiked in.

This chain connects TRBV30 to TRBJ2-3, with 14 bases aligning to TRBD2. Germline CDR1 and CDR2: GTSNPN and SVGIG (reference sequence). Trimming cost V 2 bases and J 1 base; bases outside gene matches: 17. The CDR3 is 21 amino acids. CDR3 residues: CAWSLGTSGGRAFYGTDTQYF. The CDR3 nucleotides are TGTGCCTGGAGTCTCGGGACTAGCGGGGGTCGTGCGTTTTATGGCACAGATACGCAGTATTTT. Complete variable domain (other parts from reference TRBV30 and TRBJ2-3): SQTIHQWPATLVQPVGSPLSLECTVEGTSNPNLYWYRQAAGRGLQLLFYSVGIGQISSEVPQNLSASRPQDRQFILSSKKLLLSDSGFYLCAWSLGTSGGRAFYGTDTQYFGPGTRLTVL.

This clonotype was found a few times. CDR3 bases: TGTGCCAGCAGTTTATCCCCCTCCCAGGTCGCGGGAGTGTCAGAGACCCAGTACTTC. It is translated as CASSLSPSQVAGVSETQYF. The V call is TRBV27, the J call TRBJ2-5; TRBD2 agrees at 7 bases. CDR3 length: 19 amino acids. From germline, CDR1 is MNHEY and CDR2 SMNVEV (reference sequence). The J segment lost 4 bases and the V segment lost 0 bases, leaving 17 bases of the junction unmatched.

This clonotype was seen a few times. V usage is TRBV5-3 and J usage is TRBJ2-3; a weak D match, TRBD2 (5 bases). TRBV5-3 is labeled an ORF, and its function is uncertain. The CDR3 totals 15 residues. V lost 1 base, J lost 2 bases, and 11 bases lay in between. CDR3 in amino acids: CARSLLAVSTDTQYF. The DNA of the CDR3 is TGTGCCAGAAGCTTGCTAGCAGTATCCACAGATACGCAGTATTTT.

The J gene is TRBJ1-5, the V gene TRBV28, with a possible D match to TRBD1 (5 bases). CDR1 and CDR2 from the germline V gene are MDHEN and SYDVKM. The CDR3 contains 18 residues. The V end was cut by 4 bases, the J end by 4 bases, with 23 bases between. The CDR3 DNA sequence: TGTGCCAGCAGTTCTCAGGTTCAAGCTGGGACGGCTAATCAGCCCCAGCATTTT. Its protein is CASSSQVQAGTANQPQHF.

The chain is built from TRBV27 and TRBJ2-3; D not certain. There are 16 residues in the CDR3. Germline V lookup: CDR1 MNHEY, CDR2 SMNVEV (reference sequence). V was cut by 8 bases and J by 1 base, with 19 bases left in between. The CDR3 loop reads CASARIRVVGTDTQYF. CDR3 in DNA: TGTGCCAGCGCAAGAATAAGGGTGGTTGGCACAGATACGCAGTATTTT.

This clonotype was seen more than once but under ten times. The J gene is TRBJ2-3, the V gene TRBV19; a weak D match, TRBD2 (6 bases). V was clipped by 0 bases and J by 2 bases, with 12 bases between them. CDR3 length: 16 residues. The germline V gene has CDR1 LNHDA and CDR2 SQIVND (reference sequence). This CDR3 is CASSIDGAGTTDTQYF. CDR3 DNA: TGTGCCAGTAGTATAGACGGCGCGGGAACCACAGATACGCAGTATTTT.

In this sample, this clonotype turned up many times. J is TRBJ2-1 and V is TRBV7-9; 7 bases line up with TRBD2. J lost 3 bases, V lost 5 bases, and 10 bases had no gene match. The CDR3 is 16 residues long. Per germline, CDR1 SEHNR and CDR2 FQNEAQ (reference sequence). The CDR3, as DNA: TGTGCCAGCAGCCTCCCCTGGGCGGGAGACTACAATGAGCAGTTCTTC. Its translation is CASSLPWAGDYNEQFF.

This clonotype was seen more than once but under ten times. The V gene is TRBV9, the J gene TRBJ1-1; D is unclear. With 1 base removed from V and 4 bases from J, the gap between germline ends came to 8 bases. There are 13 residues in the CDR3. CDR1 and CDR2 (germline): SGDLS, YYNGEE. CDR3 region: CASSVWVGTEAFF. In DNA, the CDR3 is TGTGCCAGCAGCGTATGGGTGGGCACTGAAGCTTTCTTT.

V usage is TRBV12-3 or TRBV12-4 and J usage is TRBJ2-1; 7 positions match TRBD1. CDR3 length: 15 residues. The ends lost 5 bases at V and 8 bases at J; junction bases unmatched: 12. CDR3 nucleotide sequence: TGTGCCAGCAGTAAGACAGGGACATTTCGTCATGAGCAGTTCTTC. Translated, it gives CASSKTGTFRHEQFF.

At least ten counts were recorded for this clonotype. The V gene is TRBV14, the J gene TRBJ1-1; the match to TRBD1 covers 7 bases. The CDR3 sequence is 13 residues long. With 4 bases clipped from V and 6 bases from J, the junction kept 5 bases outside the gene matches. CDR1 is SGHDN, CDR2 FVKESK, per germline. This CDR3 is CASSLPGQPEAFF. CDR3 nucleotide sequence: TGTGCCAGCAGCCTACCGGGACAGCCTGAAGCTTTCTTT.

For this clonotype: Likely a read error: the CDR3 ends without its conserved phenylalanine or tryptophan. This sequence joins TRBV5-4 and TRBJ2-2; D is possibly TRBD1 (5 bases). Between the trimmed V and J ends, which lost 2 bases and 7 bases, there was a span of 9 bases. The CDR3 contains 13 residues. Germline V gene lookup returns CDR1 SGHNT and CDR2 YYREEE (reference sequence). The DNA of the CDR3 is TGTGCCAGCAGCTTTCAGGGCGGCGGGGAGCTGTTTCTT. Amino acids: CASSFQGGGELFL.

Comment on this clonotype: This may stem from a read error, because a much larger clone lies one nucleotide away. This chain uses TRBV7-9 with TRBJ1-1; D not certain. CDR1 and CDR2 from the germline V gene are SEHNR and FQNEAQ (reference sequence). This CDR3 comprises 11 residues. CDR3 protein: CASLSNTGAFF. CDR3 nucleotide sequence: TGTGCCAGCCTCAGTAACACTGGAGCTTTCTTT.

In its sample, this clonotype was seen a few times. This chain's CDR3 is CSAEPVGRVTDTQYF. The DNA for the CDR3 is TGCAGTGCTGAGCCGGTCGGGAGGGTCACAGATACGCAGTATTTT. The chain joins TRBV20-1 to TRBJ2-3; 8 bases fit TRBD2. Trimming cost V 5 bases and J 2 bases; bases outside gene matches: 9. CDR1 and CDR2 from the germline V gene are DFQATT and SNEGSKA (reference sequence). This CDR3 region has 15 residues.

In the case of this clonotype: Just one base apart from a much larger clone, this may be a read error. The genes are TRBV24-1 and TRBJ2-3, with a weak D call TRBD2 (7 bases). The CDR3 loop spans 15 amino acids. Looked up from germline, CDR1 is KGHDR and CDR2 is SFDVKD. The CDR3 region is CAASGGGLSTDTQYF. In nucleotides, the CDR3 is TGTGCCGCCAGTGGCGGGGGCCTTAGCACAGATACGCAGTATTTT.

This clonotype turned up a few times. The CDR3 region has the DNA TGTGCCGCCGAAGGGGGAGGAAACTCGTGGAAAGTTCCCTTCTATGGCTACACCTTC. Its translation: CAAEGGGNSWKVPFYGYTF. The V gene is TRBV28, the J gene TRBJ1-2, with D possibly TRBD1 on 6 matching bases. Germline CDR1 and CDR2: MDHEN and SYDVKM. The CDR3 runs to 19 residues. V shed 11 bases and J shed 4 bases, with 35 bases lying between them.